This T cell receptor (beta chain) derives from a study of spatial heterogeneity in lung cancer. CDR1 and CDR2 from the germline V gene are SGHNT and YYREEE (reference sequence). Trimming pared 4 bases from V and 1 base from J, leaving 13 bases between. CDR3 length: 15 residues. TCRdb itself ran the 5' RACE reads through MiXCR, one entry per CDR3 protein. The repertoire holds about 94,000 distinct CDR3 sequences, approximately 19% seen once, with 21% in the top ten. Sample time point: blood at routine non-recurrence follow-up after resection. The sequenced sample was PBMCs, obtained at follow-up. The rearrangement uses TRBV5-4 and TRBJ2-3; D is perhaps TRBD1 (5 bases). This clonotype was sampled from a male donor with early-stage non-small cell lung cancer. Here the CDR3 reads CASSPTGRGTDTQYF. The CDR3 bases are TGTGCCAGCAGCCCTACAGGACGGGGCACAGATACGCAGTATTTT.